This T cell receptor (beta chain) is from a study of a mutant IDH1 vaccine in newly diagnosed glioma. Study-wide context: Vaccines were first given 4-6 weeks after radiotherapy alone, or with temozolomide cycles. A roughly 60% male, about 40% female split and a mean age of around 41 years characterized treated patients. Patients got radiotherapy, temozolomide, or both beforehand, and most got both. Study-wide findings and caveats: There were vaccine-induced immune responses in around 93% of the patients.

CDR1 MNHNS and CDR2 SASEGT come from the germline V gene. The V end was cut by 6 bases, the J end by 1 base, with 15 bases between. This CDR3 has 15 amino acids. Time point described: week 23, last vaccination. In every dose of vaccine, 300 ug of mutant IDH1 20-mer peptide was given alongside topical imiquimod. Of note for this clone: Its antigen remains unidentified.

Method: immunoSEQ multiplex PCR; TCRdb's copy keeps in-frame clones and lacks some. Of around 56,000 clones listed, roughly 77% are singletons. This chain uses TRBV6-1 with TRBJ1-2, with D unresolved. The clonotype comes from a woman in her 40s with glioma. Some clones in this sample may be carry-over from other donors' samples. The starting material was PBMCs, obtained from a glioma patient whose treatment included an IDH1 peptide vaccine. The CDR3 nucleotides are TGTGCCAGCAGGCCCGCCCCGGCAAGTAACTATGGCTACACCTTC. This encodes CASRPAPASNYGYTF.